This T cell receptor beta chain was identified during a study of CD8 T cells in ankylosing spondylitis. The CDR3 is 11 residues long. The V gene lost 0 bases and the J gene lost 5 bases, with 0 bases spanning the gap. Germline V gene lookup returns CDR1 SGDLS and CDR2 YYNGEE. TCRdb re-called the 5' RACE reads through MiXCR, storing one row per CDR3 protein. The data hold roughly 40,000 distinct CDR3 sequences, with approximately 2.6% observed a single time. There are many counts of this clonotype. This TCR came from a male donor with ankylosing spondylitis or in good health (not recorded which). Sequencing input: blood, either unsorted or a sorted T cell fraction (not recorded which). The chain has TRBV9 and TRBJ2-1, with D uncertain. This chain's CDR3 is CASSVDNEQFF. CDR3 DNA sequence: TGTGCCAGCAGCGTAGACAATGAGCAGTTCTTC.